A selection of T cell receptor beta chains follows, all from one sample in a study of blood T cell repertoires in COVID-19. TCRdb's table, derived via immunoSEQ multiplex PCR, lists solely in-frame clones and lacks some. This sample has under 300,000 clones, with roughly 90% found just once. The sample was peripheral blood. These receptors were taken from a woman aged 40 to 49 who had recovered from COVID-19. The CDR3 runs from the conserved cysteine through the conserved F or W. Each record gives: CDR3 protein, CDR3 DNA, V gene, clone size, J gene, D gene. A D gene is named only where the DNA matches it firmly. Size values are once, few and many counts, or a class for expanded clones, and some rows have none.

cdr3_aa: CAISASEMGTQYF
cdr3_nt: TGTGCCATCAGCGCTAGCGAAATGGGTACGCAGTATTTT
v_call: TRBV10-3
clone_size: NA
j_call: TRBJ2-3
d_call: NA

cdr3_aa: CASSTPGTGATYEQYF
cdr3_nt: TGTGCCAGCAGCACCCCCGGGACAGGGGCGACCTACGAGCAGTACTTC
v_call: TRBV5-6
clone_size: NA
j_call: TRBJ2-7
d_call: TRBD1

cdr3_aa: CASSPGQGNEKLFF
cdr3_nt: TGTGCCAGCAGTCCGGGACAGGGGAATGAAAAACTGTTTTTT
v_call: TRBV6-4
clone_size: once
j_call: TRBJ1-4
d_call: TRBD1

cdr3_aa: CASTSPGEQYF
cdr3_nt: TGTGCCAGCACCTCCCCAGGCGAGCAGTACTTC
v_call: TRBV7-9
clone_size: NA
j_call: TRBJ2-7
d_call: NA

cdr3_aa: CAWSAGLMNTEAFF
cdr3_nt: TGTGCCTGGAGTGCCGGGTTAATGAACACTGAAGCTTTCTTT
v_call: TRBV30
clone_size: NA
j_call: TRBJ1-1
d_call: NA

cdr3_aa: CASSQEVTVGYEQYF
cdr3_nt: TGCGCCAGCAGCCAAGAGGTAACCGTCGGCTACGAGCAGTACTTC
v_call: TRBV4-1
clone_size: NA
j_call: TRBJ2-7
d_call: NA

cdr3_aa: CASSLGGRHTGELFF
cdr3_nt: TGTGCCAGCAGCTTAGGCGGGAGACACACCGGGGAGCTGTTTTTT
v_call: TRBV13
clone_size: NA
j_call: TRBJ2-2
d_call: NA

cdr3_aa: CASARGGGYEQYF
cdr3_nt: TGTGCCAGCGCGCGGGGGGGCGGCTACGAGCAGTACTTC
v_call: TRBV18
clone_size: NA
j_call: TRBJ2-7
d_call: TRBD2

cdr3_aa: CASSEPWRDGYTF
cdr3_nt: TGTGCCAGCAGTGAACCGTGGAGGGACGGCTACACCTTC
v_call: TRBV6-1
clone_size: NA
j_call: TRBJ1-2
d_call: NA

cdr3_aa: CASSATGTGFGETQYF
cdr3_nt: TGTGCCAGCAGCGCTACCGGGACAGGGTTTGGGGAGACCCAGTACTTC
v_call: TRBV7-3
clone_size: NA
j_call: TRBJ2-5
d_call: TRBD1

cdr3_aa: CASSPGTGRREQYF
cdr3_nt: TGTGCCAGCAGCCCCGGGACAGGGCGTCGGGAGCAGTACTTC
v_call: TRBV11-3
clone_size: NA
j_call: TRBJ2-7
d_call: TRBD1

cdr3_aa: CASSLKGGNEQYF
cdr3_nt: TGTGCCAGCAGCTTAAAAGGGGGAAACGAGCAGTACTTC
v_call: TRBV7-3
clone_size: NA
j_call: TRBJ2-7
d_call: NA

cdr3_aa: CAWRVGATNEKLFF
cdr3_nt: TGTGCCTGGAGAGTCGGTGCAACTAATGAAAAACTGTTTTTT
v_call: TRBV30
clone_size: few
j_call: TRBJ1-4
d_call: NA

cdr3_aa: CASSFLAGGPQETQYF
cdr3_nt: TGTGCCAGCAGCTTCTTAGCGGGAGGGCCCCAAGAGACCCAGTACTTC
v_call: TRBV5-4
clone_size: once
j_call: TRBJ2-5
d_call: TRBD2

cdr3_aa: CASSLQLAGGSSYNEQFF
cdr3_nt: TGCGCCAGCAGCTTGCAACTAGCGGGGGGCAGCTCCTACAATGAGCAGTTCTTC
v_call: TRBV5-1
clone_size: NA
j_call: TRBJ2-1
d_call: TRBD2

cdr3_aa: CASSSGGGPGYTF
cdr3_nt: TGTGCCAGCAGCTCGGGAGGGGGGCCCGGCTACACCTTC
v_call: TRBV5-5
clone_size: NA
j_call: TRBJ1-2
d_call: NA

cdr3_aa: CASSPSRTGELFF
cdr3_nt: TGTGCCAGCAGTCCTTCACGGACCGGGGAGCTGTTTTTT
v_call: TRBV7-9
clone_size: once
j_call: TRBJ2-2
d_call: NA

cdr3_aa: CASSLVTTNEKLFF
cdr3_nt: TGTGCCAGCAGCTTAGTTACAACTAATGAAAAACTGTTTTTT
v_call: TRBV7-9
clone_size: NA
j_call: TRBJ1-4
d_call: NA

cdr3_aa: CASSLKNKAGTGRNEQFF
cdr3_nt: TGTGCCAGCAGCTTAAAAAACAAGGCCGGGACAGGGCGGAATGAGCAGTTCTTC
v_call: TRBV11-2
clone_size: NA
j_call: TRBJ2-1
d_call: TRBD1

cdr3_aa: CASSLGGGRGVQPQHF
cdr3_nt: TGTGCCAGCAGCTTAGGGGGCGGGCGGGGCGTACAGCCCCAGCATTTT
v_call: TRBV11-2
clone_size: NA
j_call: TRBJ1-5
d_call: NA

cdr3_aa: CASSFNTGTELLHYGYTF
cdr3_nt: TGTGCCAGCAGCTTCAATACAGGGACAGAACTCTTGCACTATGGCTACACCTTC
v_call: TRBV11-2
clone_size: NA
j_call: TRBJ1-2
d_call: TRBD1

cdr3_aa: CASSPRRGQGDSYEQYF
cdr3_nt: TGTGCCAGCAGCCCTAGGCGGGGACAGGGGGACTCCTACGAGCAGTACTTC
v_call: TRBV7-2
clone_size: NA
j_call: TRBJ2-7
d_call: TRBD1

cdr3_aa: CASSPRRQDFYGYTF
cdr3_nt: TGCGCCAGCAGCCCTCGGAGGCAGGATTTCTATGGCTACACCTTC
v_call: TRBV4-3
clone_size: once
j_call: TRBJ1-2
d_call: NA

cdr3_aa: CASSLLYNEQFF
cdr3_nt: TGTGCCAGCAGTCTCCTGTACAATGAGCAGTTCTTC
v_call: TRBV12-3/TRBV12-4
clone_size: NA
j_call: TRBJ2-1
d_call: NA

cdr3_aa: CATSDSFYGYTF
cdr3_nt: TGTGCCACTTCGGACAGTTTCTATGGCTACACCTTC
v_call: TRBV27
clone_size: NA
j_call: TRBJ1-2
d_call: NA

cdr3_aa: CASSLAGAVYNEQFF
cdr3_nt: TGTGCCAGCAGCTTGGCAGGGGCGGTCTACAATGAGCAGTTCTTC
v_call: TRBV5-4
clone_size: NA
j_call: TRBJ2-1
d_call: NA

cdr3_aa: CASSPQGVGNQPQHF
cdr3_nt: TGTGCCAGCAGTCCCCAGGGGGTTGGTAATCAGCCCCAGCATTTT
v_call: TRBV28
clone_size: NA
j_call: TRBJ1-5
d_call: TRBD1

cdr3_aa: CASSSKRANYEQYF
cdr3_nt: TGTGCCAGCAGCTCGAAGAGGGCTAACTACGAGCAGTACTTC
v_call: TRBV7-8
clone_size: NA
j_call: TRBJ2-7
d_call: NA

cdr3_aa: CASSDSRFSTDTQYF
cdr3_nt: TGTGCCAGCAGTGACTCGCGGTTTAGCACAGATACGCAGTATTTT
v_call: TRBV2
clone_size: NA
j_call: TRBJ2-3
d_call: NA

cdr3_aa: CASSIVQGYEQYF
cdr3_nt: TGTGCCAGTAGTATCGTCCAGGGGTACGAGCAGTACTTC
v_call: TRBV19
clone_size: NA
j_call: TRBJ2-7
d_call: NA

cdr3_aa: CASSLAVQVAYTF
cdr3_nt: TGTGCCAGCAGTTTAGCGGTACAAGTAGCCTACACCTTC
v_call: TRBV28
clone_size: NA
j_call: TRBJ1-2
d_call: NA

cdr3_aa: CASSQRGTTNEKLFF
cdr3_nt: TGCGCCAGCAGCCAAAGGGGGACAACTAATGAAAAACTGTTTTTT
v_call: TRBV5-1
clone_size: NA
j_call: TRBJ1-4
d_call: NA

cdr3_aa: CASSQFNPYRGEEETQYF
cdr3_nt: TGTGCCAGCAGTCAATTCAACCCTTACAGGGGGGAGGAAGAGACCCAGTACTTC
v_call: TRBV28
clone_size: NA
j_call: TRBJ2-5
d_call: TRBD1

cdr3_aa: CSASRGQGATGNTIYF
cdr3_nt: TGCAGTGCTAGTCGCGGACAGGGAGCTACTGGAAACACCATATATTTT
v_call: TRBV20-1
clone_size: NA
j_call: TRBJ1-3
d_call: TRBD1

cdr3_aa: CATSDGGTGQQPQHF
cdr3_nt: TGTGCCACCAGTGATGGCGGGACAGGGCAACAGCCCCAGCATTTT
v_call: TRBV24-1
clone_size: few
j_call: TRBJ1-5
d_call: TRBD1

cdr3_aa: CAWSGQGALYGYTF
cdr3_nt: TGTGCCTGGAGTGGACAGGGGGCCCTCTATGGCTACACCTTC
v_call: TRBV30
clone_size: few
j_call: TRBJ1-2
d_call: TRBD1

cdr3_aa: CASYGGVNTGELFF
cdr3_nt: TGTGCCAGCTACGGAGGGGTAAACACCGGGGAGCTGTTTTTT
v_call: TRBV18
clone_size: NA
j_call: TRBJ2-2
d_call: NA

cdr3_aa: CATSGWTSGSNYNEQFF
cdr3_nt: TGTGCCACCAGTGGCTGGACTAGCGGGAGCAACTACAATGAGCAGTTCTTC
v_call: TRBV24-1
clone_size: NA
j_call: TRBJ2-1
d_call: TRBD2

cdr3_aa: CASSLNHYREGYEKLFF
cdr3_nt: TGCGCCAGCAGCCTAAACCATTACAGGGAGGGTTATGAAAAACTGTTTTTT
v_call: TRBV4-1
clone_size: once
j_call: TRBJ1-4
d_call: NA

cdr3_aa: CASSRHLGGANTGELFF
cdr3_nt: TGCGCCAGCAGCCGTCATCTGGGGGGGGCAAACACCGGGGAGCTGTTTTTT
v_call: TRBV4-1
clone_size: NA
j_call: TRBJ2-2
d_call: NA

cdr3_aa: CASILRSGVGEQFF
cdr3_nt: TGTGCCAGCATCTTAAGGTCAGGGGTAGGTGAGCAGTTCTTC
v_call: TRBV27
clone_size: NA
j_call: TRBJ2-1
d_call: NA

cdr3_aa: CASSILPGQGSYGYTF
cdr3_nt: TGTGCCAGTAGTATATTACCGGGACAGGGATCCTATGGCTACACCTTC
v_call: TRBV19
clone_size: once
j_call: TRBJ1-2
d_call: TRBD1

cdr3_aa: CASSPYNEQFF
cdr3_nt: TGTGCCAGCAGCCCATACAATGAGCAGTTCTTC
v_call: TRBV28
clone_size: NA
j_call: TRBJ2-1
d_call: NA

cdr3_aa: CASSLQGRDEQFF
cdr3_nt: TGTGCCAGCAGCTTACAGGGGCGCGATGAGCAGTTCTTC
v_call: TRBV7-2
clone_size: NA
j_call: TRBJ2-1
d_call: NA

cdr3_aa: CSVELEGLGTDTQYF
cdr3_nt: TGCAGCGTTGAATTGGAGGGTCTAGGCACAGATACGCAGTATTTT
v_call: TRBV29-1
clone_size: NA
j_call: TRBJ2-3
d_call: NA